Listed here are 29 T cell receptor beta chains from one sample, sequenced in a study of graft-versus-host responses after intestinal transplantation. Generated by immunoSEQ multiplex PCR, the TCRdb table keeps only in-frame clones and is missing some. The sample includes about 57,000 clones, approximately 90% of them seen just once. The sequencing here drew on PBMCs, taken 26 days after transplant. The receptors here all came from a human patient who received an intestinal transplant, so some T cells may come from the graft donor.

This clone has only a few counts. The chain carries TRBV4-1 and TRBJ1-6, with 9 bases that match TRBD1. The CDR3 runs 16 residues. From germline, CDR1 is MGHRA and CDR2 YSYEKL. V was clipped by 2 bases and J by 10 bases; unmatched bases: 9. Here the CDR3 reads CASSQYPGQGLSPLHF. CDR3 in DNA: TGCGCCAGCAGCCAATACCCGGGACAGGGCTTATCACCCCTCCACTTT.

The chain's CDR3 is CASSFLASNNEQFF. The CDR3 region has the DNA TGTGCCAGCAGCTTCCTAGCGAGCAACAATGAGCAGTTCTTC. The rearrangement joins TRBV5-4 to TRBJ2-1; TRBD2 is a possible D gene (6 bases). The CDR3 sequence is 14 residues long. V was pared by 2 bases and J by 5 bases, with 11 bases between. The germline V gene encodes CDR1 SGHNT and CDR2 YYREEE (reference sequence).

The genes are TRBV6-1 and TRBJ1-1; D gene unclear. In germline, CDR1 is MNHNS, CDR2 SASEGT. The CDR3 runs 13 residues. V was clipped by 2 bases and J by 4 bases, with 8 bases between them. Here the CDR3 DNA reads TGTGCCAGCAGTGAAATGACACCCACTGAAGCTTTCTTT. Translated: CASSEMTPTEAFF.

The genes are TRBV7-9 and TRBJ1-2, with 7 bases that match TRBD1. Per the germline V gene, CDR1 is SEHNR and CDR2 is FQNEAQ (reference sequence). V lost 8 bases and J lost 3; bases outside the gene matches: 9. This CDR3 spans 14 amino acids. CDR3 nucleotides: TGTGCCAGCGCCGGCTCAGGGGGTCACTATGGCTACACCTTC. Its protein product is CASAGSGGHYGYTF.

Only one count was recorded for this clone. The rearrangement uses TRBV9 and TRBJ1-1; D gene uncertain. Germline V CDR1 and CDR2: SGDLS, YYNGEE. The CDR3 runs 14 residues. Trimming removed 0 bases at V and 1 base at J, with 7 bases between. In DNA, the CDR3 is TGTGCCAGCAGCGTAGGCCCCAGGAACACTGAAGCTTTCTTT. It encodes CASSVGPRNTEAFF.

The rearrangement links TRBV19 to TRBJ1-6, with D possibly being TRBD1 (6 bases). Germline CDR1 is LNHDA and CDR2 is SQIVND (reference sequence). V shed 7 bases and J shed 4 bases, with 14 bases lying between them. The CDR3 covers 15 residues. DNA for the CDR3: TGTGCCAGTACACACAGGACAGATTATAATTCACCCCTCCACTTT. Its protein product is CASTHRTDYNSPLHF.

The chain links TRBV7-9 to TRBJ1-2, with 7 bases that match TRBD1. Trimming removed 5 bases from V and 0 bases from J; junction bases left unmatched: 6. Looked up from germline, CDR1 is SEHNR and CDR2 is FQNEAQ (reference sequence). The CDR3 is 15 residues long. The CDR3, as DNA: TGTGCCAGCAGCGATACAGGGGCTACTAACTATGGCTACACCTTC. Translation gives CASSDTGATNYGYTF.

This chain joins TRBV28 and TRBJ1-2; TRBD1 matches 9 bases. The germline gives CDR1 MDHEN, CDR2 SYDVKM. With V trimmed by 7 bases and J by 1 base, 10 bases remained unmatched. This CDR3 comprises 16 residues. This CDR3 is CASTLPGTGLNYGYTF. The CDR3 DNA sequence: TGTGCCAGCACCTTACCGGGGACAGGGCTTAACTATGGCTACACCTTC.

This clone was counted only a few times. This rearrangement joins TRBV6-1 to TRBJ1-2, with TRBD1 matching over 9 bases. This CDR3 spans 14 amino acids. V trimming: 10 bases; J trimming: 6 bases; junction bases outside the gene matches: 12. Germline loops: CDR1 MNHNS, CDR2 SASEGT. The CDR3 protein is CATEPGQGFDGYTF. The CDR3 region has the DNA TGTGCCACCGAGCCGGGACAGGGTTTCGATGGCTACACCTTC.

This clone was counted once. One end of the junction does not line up with germline, which may come from a read error. The chain joins TRBV5-1 to TRBJ2-7; the match to TRBD1 covers 10 bases. Germline V gene data show CDR1 as SGHRS and CDR2 as YFSETQ. This CDR3 spans 12 amino acids. This chain's CDR3 is CASSGGQGIEDF. The DNA for the CDR3 is TGCGCCAGCAGCGGGGGACAGGGGATAGAGGACTTC.

The chain is built from TRBV4-1 and TRBJ1-1, with a possible D match to TRBD1 (5 bases). Per the germline V gene, CDR1 is MGHRA and CDR2 is YSYEKL. The CDR3 spans 14 residues. Trimming removed 4 bases from V and 0 bases from J, with 9 bases in between. The CDR3 loop reads CASSPTVMNTEAFF. The CDR3 DNA sequence: TGCGCCAGCAGCCCGACAGTTATGAACACTGAAGCTTTCTTT.

The chain recombines TRBV30 with TRBJ1-5; TRBD1 matches 11 bases. V was pared by 3 bases and J by 7 bases, with 2 bases of the junction left unmatched. The V gene's germline CDR1 is GTSNPN and CDR2 SVGIG (reference sequence). The CDR3 consists of 13 residues. CDR3 sequence: CAWSGQGAQPQHF. The CDR3 coding sequence is TGTGCCTGGAGCGGACAGGGGGCCCAGCCCCAGCATTTT.

The rearrangement uses TRBV5-8 and TRBJ1-4, with D maybe TRBD1 (6 bases). CDR3 length equals 14 residues. V was trimmed by 0 bases and J by 6 bases, leaving 9 bases between them. Germline CDR1 and CDR2: SGHTS and YDEGEE. In nucleotides, the CDR3 is TGTGCCAGCAGCTTGGACAGGGAAGATGAAAAACTGTTTTTT. Translation: CASSLDREDEKLFF.

This clone was detected only a few times. The chain joins TRBV19 to TRBJ1-1; 8 nucleotides line up with TRBD1. Germline values: CDR1 LNHDA, CDR2 SQIVND (reference sequence). The V segment lost 2 bases and the J segment 7 bases; nucleotides outside the gene matches: 6. This CDR3 comprises 14 residues. In DNA form, the CDR3 reads TGTGCCAGTAGTATACCGCCGGGACAGGATGAAGCTTTCTTT. Translated: CASSIPPGQDEAFF.

This clone was recorded once. The chain has TRBV6-1 and TRBJ2-5, with 7 bases matching TRBD2. Per germline, CDR1 MNHNS and CDR2 SASEGT. V trimming: 2 bases; J trimming: 1 base; junction bases outside the gene matches: 4. This CDR3 region has 15 residues. This CDR3 is CASSETTGGQETQYF. Here the CDR3 DNA reads TGTGCCAGCAGTGAAACGACGGGGGGCCAAGAGACCCAGTACTTC.

In its sample, this clone was seen once. This CDR3 reads CASSPTSGGYNEQFF. CDR3 nucleotides: TGTGCCAGCAGCCCAACTAGCGGGGGCTACAATGAGCAGTTCTTC. The J gene is TRBJ2-1, the V gene TRBV7-3; the match to TRBD2 covers 11 bases. Trimming removed 5 bases from V and 3 bases from J; junction bases left unmatched: 3. The CDR3 consists of 15 residues. The V gene's germline CDR1 is SGHTA and CDR2 FQGTGA.

V is TRBV28 and J is TRBJ2-7, with 8 positions matching TRBD1. The length of the CDR3 is 15 residues. V was pared by 4 bases and J by 3 bases, with 8 bases of the junction left unmatched. Germline assignment: CDR1 MDHEN and CDR2 SYDVKM. The CDR3 here is CASSSPGQVDYEQYF. DNA for the CDR3: TGTGCCAGCAGTTCGCCGGGACAGGTAGACTACGAGCAGTACTTC.

The chain is built from TRBV10-1 and TRBJ1-6; a weak D match, TRBD1 (6 bases). Germline lookup yields CDR1 WNHNN and CDR2 SYGVQD (reference sequence). The germline V and J ends were trimmed by 8 bases and 6 bases, with 8 bases remaining between them. This CDR3 is 12 amino acids long. The CDR3, as DNA: TGCGCCAGCCCCAGGGGTAATTCACCCCTCCACTTT. Protein: CASPRGNSPLHF.

The rearrangement links TRBV4-1 to TRBJ2-7; D remains unclear. Germline V gene lookup returns CDR1 MGHRA and CDR2 YSYEKL. V was pared by 1 base and J by 2 bases, with 6 bases between. This CDR3 is built from 13 residues. CDR3 in amino acids: CASSQGAPYEQYF. The CDR3 bases are TGCGCCAGCAGCCAAGGGGCCCCCTACGAGCAGTACTTC.

The chain is built from TRBV11-2 and TRBJ2-7; tentative D call: TRBD1 (5 bases). Germline CDR1 is SGHAT and CDR2 is FQNNGV. V gave up 3 bases and J gave up 2 bases, with 11 bases separating them. This CDR3 region has 14 residues. The CDR3 loop is CASSFEGDAYEQYF. The CDR3 DNA sequence: TGTGCCAGCAGCTTTGAAGGGGATGCCTACGAGCAGTACTTC.

This clone was observed once. The genes are TRBV4-1 and TRBJ1-1; 11 bases match TRBD1. Germline V lookup: CDR1 MGHRA, CDR2 YSYEKL. The CDR3 length is 15 residues. V gave up 4 bases and J gave up 2 bases; unmatched junction bases: 3. CDR3 protein: CASSRGQGANTEAFF. CDR3 coding DNA: TGCGCCAGCAGCCGAGGACAGGGGGCCAACACTGAAGCTTTCTTT.

The chain has TRBV28 and TRBJ2-7; D might be TRBD1 (6 bases). CDR3 length: 15 amino acids. The V end was cut by 4 bases, the J end by 2 bases, with 15 bases between. CDR1 and CDR2 (germline): MDHEN, SYDVKM. The CDR3 DNA reads as TGTGCCAGCAGTTCCCTGGGGCAGGGGCCCTACGAGCAGTACGTC. The encoded protein is CASSSLGQGPYEQYV.

V gene TRBV6-5 combines with J gene TRBJ2-2; D is uncertain. CDR1 and CDR2 from the germline V gene are MNHEY and SVGAGI. The CDR3 extends over 12 amino acids. The V end was cut by 2 bases, the J end by 6 bases, with 4 bases between. CDR3 nucleotide sequence: TGTGCCAGCAGTTACGTCTCCGGGGAGCTGTTTTTT. This sequence encodes CASSYVSGELFF.

The chain employs TRBV5-4 and TRBJ1-4; no clear D gene. Germline V gene lookup returns CDR1 SGHNT and CDR2 YYREEE (reference sequence). The CDR3 covers 14 residues. The V and J ends lost 2 bases and 8 bases respectively, with 13 bases between them. The CDR3 sequence is CASSLRAGNEKLFF. DNA for the CDR3: TGTGCCAGCAGCTTACGTGCAGGCAACGAAAAACTGTTTTTT.

The table lists this clone with a few counts. This rearrangement joins TRBV2 to TRBJ2-7, with 8 bases fitting TRBD1. V shed 6 bases, J shed 2 bases, and the junction held 6 bases outside the gene matches. CDR1 and CDR2 (germline): SNHLY, FYNNEI. The length of the CDR3 is 14 residues. The CDR3 protein is CASREGQATYEQYF. The DNA for the CDR3 is TGTGCCAGCAGAGAGGGACAGGCGACCTACGAGCAGTACTTC.

The rearrangement joins TRBV29-1 to TRBJ2-3, with D possibly being TRBD2 (6 bases). CDR1 is SQVTM, CDR2 ANQGSEA, per germline. With 6 bases removed from V and 9 bases from J, the gap between germline ends came to 13 bases. This CDR3 has 11 amino acids. CDR3 coding DNA: TGCAGCGTAAATCCGCGGGGAACGCAGTATTTT. Translating gives CSVNPRGTQYF.

This chain links TRBV7-9 with TRBJ2-2, with 7 bases lining up with TRBD2. The CDR3 consists of 15 residues. Germline CDR1 and CDR2: SEHNR and FQNEAQ (reference sequence). V was clipped by 5 bases and J by 9 bases; unmatched bases: 12. CDR3: CASSAPGLSTWELFF. Here the CDR3 DNA reads TGTGCCAGCAGCGCACCGGGACTATCAACCTGGGAGCTGTTTTTT.

Comment on this clone: Compared with germline, one end of the junction differs, possibly owing to a read error. The chain uses TRBV7-7 and TRBJ2-3, with TRBD1 matching over 9 bases. Germline V gives CDR1 SSHAT, CDR2 FNYEAQ (reference sequence). CDR3 length: 14 residues. The CDR3 spells CASSLDRGMDTQYF. For the CDR3, the DNA is TGTGCTAGCAGCTTAGACAGGGGGATGGATACGCAGTATTTT.

J is TRBJ2-5 and V is TRBV11-2; D gene ambiguous. Germline V CDR1 and CDR2: SGHAT, FQNNGV. Trimming took off 0 bases at V and 1 base at J, with 18 bases between the two ends. The CDR3 totals 18 residues. CDR3 in DNA: TGTGCCAGCAGCTTAGATCCGAGGCAGAGCCTCCCCCAAGAGACCCAGTACTTC. As protein: CASSLDPRQSLPQETQYF.